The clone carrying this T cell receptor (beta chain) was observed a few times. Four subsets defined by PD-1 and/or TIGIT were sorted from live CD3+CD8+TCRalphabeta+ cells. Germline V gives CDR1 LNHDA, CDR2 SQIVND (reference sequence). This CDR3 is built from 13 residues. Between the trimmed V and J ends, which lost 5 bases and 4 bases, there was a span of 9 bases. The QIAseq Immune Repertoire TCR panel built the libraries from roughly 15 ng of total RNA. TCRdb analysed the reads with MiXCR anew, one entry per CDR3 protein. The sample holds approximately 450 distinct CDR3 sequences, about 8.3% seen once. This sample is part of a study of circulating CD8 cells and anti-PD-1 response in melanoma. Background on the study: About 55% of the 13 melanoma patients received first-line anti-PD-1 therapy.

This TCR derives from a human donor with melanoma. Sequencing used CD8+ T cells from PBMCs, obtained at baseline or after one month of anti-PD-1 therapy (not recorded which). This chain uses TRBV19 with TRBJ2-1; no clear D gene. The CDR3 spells CASSPGSYNEQFF. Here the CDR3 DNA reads TGTGCCAGTAGTCCAGGCTCTTACAATGAGCAGTTCTTC.